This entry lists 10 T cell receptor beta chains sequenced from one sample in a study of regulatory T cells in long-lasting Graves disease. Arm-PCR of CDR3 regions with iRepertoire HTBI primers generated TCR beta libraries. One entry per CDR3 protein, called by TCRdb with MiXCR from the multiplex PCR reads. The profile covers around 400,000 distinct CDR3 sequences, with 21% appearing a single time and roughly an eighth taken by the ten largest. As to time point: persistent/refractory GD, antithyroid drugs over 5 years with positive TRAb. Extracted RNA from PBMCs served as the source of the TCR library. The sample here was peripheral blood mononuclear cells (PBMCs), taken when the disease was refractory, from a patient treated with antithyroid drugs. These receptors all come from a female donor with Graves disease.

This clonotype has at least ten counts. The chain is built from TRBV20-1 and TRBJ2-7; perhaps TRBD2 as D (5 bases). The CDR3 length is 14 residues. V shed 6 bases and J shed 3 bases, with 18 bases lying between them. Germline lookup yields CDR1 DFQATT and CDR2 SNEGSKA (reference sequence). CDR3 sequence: CSANTGISDYEQYF. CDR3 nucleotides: TGCAGTGCCAACACCGGGATTAGCGACTACGAGCAGTACTTC.

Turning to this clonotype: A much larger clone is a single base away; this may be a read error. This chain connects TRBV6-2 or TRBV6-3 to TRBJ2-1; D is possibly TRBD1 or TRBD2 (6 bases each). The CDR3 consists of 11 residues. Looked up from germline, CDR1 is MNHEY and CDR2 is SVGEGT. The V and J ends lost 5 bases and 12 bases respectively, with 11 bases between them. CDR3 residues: CASSVGGGQFF. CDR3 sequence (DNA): TGTGCCAGCAGTGTGGGGGGCGGGCAGTTCTTC.

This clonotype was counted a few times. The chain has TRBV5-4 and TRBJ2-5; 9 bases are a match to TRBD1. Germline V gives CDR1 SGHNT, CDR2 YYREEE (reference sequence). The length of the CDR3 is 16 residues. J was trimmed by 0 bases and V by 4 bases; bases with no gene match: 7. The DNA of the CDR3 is TGTGCCAGCAGCCCCACCGGGACAGGGTACCAAGAGACCCAGTACTTC. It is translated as CASSPTGTGYQETQYF.

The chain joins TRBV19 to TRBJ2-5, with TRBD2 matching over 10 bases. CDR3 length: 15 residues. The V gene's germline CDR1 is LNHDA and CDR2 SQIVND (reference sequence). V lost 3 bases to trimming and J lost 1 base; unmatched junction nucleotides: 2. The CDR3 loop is CASSIWTSGQETQYF. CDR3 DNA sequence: TGTGCCAGTAGTATTTGGACTAGCGGCCAAGAGACCCAGTACTTC.

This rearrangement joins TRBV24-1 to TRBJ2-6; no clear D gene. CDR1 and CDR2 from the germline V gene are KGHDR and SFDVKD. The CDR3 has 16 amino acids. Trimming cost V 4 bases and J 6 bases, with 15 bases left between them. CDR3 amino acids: CATSDVPSSEANVLTF. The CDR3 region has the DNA TGTGCCACCAGTGACGTCCCGAGCTCCGAGGCCAACGTCCTGACTTTC.

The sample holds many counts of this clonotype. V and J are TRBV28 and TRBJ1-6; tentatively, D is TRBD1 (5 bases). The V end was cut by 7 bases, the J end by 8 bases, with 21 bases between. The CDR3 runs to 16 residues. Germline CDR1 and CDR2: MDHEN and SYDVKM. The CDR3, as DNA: TGTGCCAGCACCCCGAGCTTAGGGGCAGACTATTCACCCCTCCACTTT. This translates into CASTPSLGADYSPLHF.

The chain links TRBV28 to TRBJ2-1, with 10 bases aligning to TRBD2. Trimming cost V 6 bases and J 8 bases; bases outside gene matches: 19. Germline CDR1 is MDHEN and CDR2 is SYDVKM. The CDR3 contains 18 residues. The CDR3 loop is CASSPAWGELAGTDEQFF. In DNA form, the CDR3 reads TGTGCCAGCAGCCCGGCTTGGGGGGAACTAGCGGGAACAGATGAGCAGTTCTTC.

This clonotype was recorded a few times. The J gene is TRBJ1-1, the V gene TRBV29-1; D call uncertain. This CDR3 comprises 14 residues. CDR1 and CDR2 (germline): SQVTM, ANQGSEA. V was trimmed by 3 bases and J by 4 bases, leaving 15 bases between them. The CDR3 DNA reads TGCAGCGTTGACCTCTCGGGCTGGGGCACTGAAGCTTTCTTT. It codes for CSVDLSGWGTEAFF.

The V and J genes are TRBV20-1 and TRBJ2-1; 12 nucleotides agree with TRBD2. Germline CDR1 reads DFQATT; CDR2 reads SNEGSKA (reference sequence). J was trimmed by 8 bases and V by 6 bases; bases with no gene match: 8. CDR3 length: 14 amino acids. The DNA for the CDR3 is TGCAGTGCCTTGGGGGCTAGCGGGGGGGATGAGCAGTTCTTC. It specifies CSALGASGGDEQFF.

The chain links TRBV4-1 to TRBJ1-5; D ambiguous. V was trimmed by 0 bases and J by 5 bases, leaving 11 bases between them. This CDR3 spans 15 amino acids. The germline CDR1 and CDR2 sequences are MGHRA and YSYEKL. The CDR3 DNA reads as TGCGCCAGCAGCCAAGATACTCAGGTTTATCAGCCCCAGCATTTT. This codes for CASSQDTQVYQPQHF.